Sequencing of this T cell receptor beta chain was carried out in a study of T cells in Graves' hyperthyroidism and ophthalmopathy. Study outcomes and limitations: By a 13 V-J model, ophthalmopathy was set apart from stable hyperthyroidism.

RNA transcripts yielded amplified TCR beta CDR3 regions. With the HTBI primer set, the TCR CDR3 went through a first round of RT-PCR. MiXCR, applied by TCRdb to the multiplex PCR reads, yields one record per CDR3 protein. The sample yields 600,000 or so distinct CDR3 sequences, roughly 15% seen once. This clonotype was observed a few times. Its target is unknown. Diagnosis relied on clinical symptoms, serum thyroxine and TRAb, thyroid ultrasound and orbital computed tomography. The CDR3 loop spans 17 amino acids. Trimming stripped 7 bases from V and 4 bases from J, with 23 bases between. Germline V gives CDR1 ENHRY, CDR2 SYGVKD.

The chain uses TRBV10-3 and TRBJ2-1, with D perhaps TRBD1 or TRBD2 (5 bases each). The sequenced sample consisted of blood. The receptor comes from a woman aged 45-65 years with Graves' ophthalmopathy. The DNA for the CDR3 is TGTGCCATCATTGTAACGGGGCGCCTGTGGTATTACAATGAGCAGTTCTTC. Translation: CAIIVTGRLWYYNEQFF.